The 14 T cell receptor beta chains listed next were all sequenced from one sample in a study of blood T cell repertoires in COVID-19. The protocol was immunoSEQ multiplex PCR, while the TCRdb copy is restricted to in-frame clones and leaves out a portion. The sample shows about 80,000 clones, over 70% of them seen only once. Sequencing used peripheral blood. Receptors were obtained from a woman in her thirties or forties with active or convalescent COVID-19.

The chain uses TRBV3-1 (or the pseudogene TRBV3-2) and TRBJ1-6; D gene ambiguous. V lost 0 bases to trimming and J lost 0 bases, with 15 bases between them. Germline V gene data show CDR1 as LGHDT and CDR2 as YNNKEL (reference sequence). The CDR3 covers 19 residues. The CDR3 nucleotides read TGTGCCAGCAGCCAAGAATTCCTGGGAGGGAGCTCCTATAATTCACCCCTCCACTTT. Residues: CASSQEFLGGSSYNSPLHF.

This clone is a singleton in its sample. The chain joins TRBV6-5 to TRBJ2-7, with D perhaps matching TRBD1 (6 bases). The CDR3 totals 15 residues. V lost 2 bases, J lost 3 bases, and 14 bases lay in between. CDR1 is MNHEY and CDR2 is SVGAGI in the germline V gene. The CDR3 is CASSYEGGFGYEQYF. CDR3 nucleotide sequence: TGTGCCAGCAGTTACGAAGGGGGATTCGGCTACGAGCAGTACTTC.

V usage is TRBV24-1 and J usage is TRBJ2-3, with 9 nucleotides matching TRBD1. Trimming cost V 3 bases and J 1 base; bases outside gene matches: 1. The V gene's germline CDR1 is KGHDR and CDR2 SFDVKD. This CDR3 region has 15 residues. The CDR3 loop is CATSDRDRGTDTQYF. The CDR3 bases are TGTGCCACCAGTGATCGGGACAGGGGCACAGATACGCAGTATTTT.

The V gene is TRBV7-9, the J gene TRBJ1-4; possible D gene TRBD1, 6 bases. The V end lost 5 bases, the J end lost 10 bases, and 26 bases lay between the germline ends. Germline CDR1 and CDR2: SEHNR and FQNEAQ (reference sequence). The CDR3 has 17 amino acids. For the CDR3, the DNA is TGTGCCAGCAGCCCCCCGCGTACAGGGTTCTTCGGACTAAAACTGTTTTTT. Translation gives CASSPPRTGFFGLKLFF.

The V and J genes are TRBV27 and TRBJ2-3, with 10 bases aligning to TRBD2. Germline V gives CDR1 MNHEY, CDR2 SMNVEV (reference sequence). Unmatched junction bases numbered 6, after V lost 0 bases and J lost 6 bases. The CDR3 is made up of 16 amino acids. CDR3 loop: CASSLSVLAGLDTQYF. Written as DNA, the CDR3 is TGTGCCAGCAGTTTATCAGTACTAGCGGGACTCGATACGCAGTATTTT.

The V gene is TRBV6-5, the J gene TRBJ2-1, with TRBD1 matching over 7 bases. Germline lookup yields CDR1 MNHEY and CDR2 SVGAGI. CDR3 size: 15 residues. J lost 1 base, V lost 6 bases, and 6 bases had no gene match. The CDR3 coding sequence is TGTGCCAGCAGACATGGGACAGTTTCCTACAATGAGCAGTTCTTC. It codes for CASRHGTVSYNEQFF.

The CDR3 DNA sequence: TGTGCCAGCAGCCCCTTGGCTGCGGGCGATGAGCAGTTCTTC. It translates to CASSPLAAGDEQFF. The chain combines TRBV7-3 with TRBJ2-1; perhaps TRBD2 as D (5 bases). Per the germline V gene, CDR1 is SGHTA and CDR2 is FQGTGA. The V gene lost 5 bases and the J gene lost 8 bases, with 16 bases spanning the gap. This CDR3 contains 14 residues.

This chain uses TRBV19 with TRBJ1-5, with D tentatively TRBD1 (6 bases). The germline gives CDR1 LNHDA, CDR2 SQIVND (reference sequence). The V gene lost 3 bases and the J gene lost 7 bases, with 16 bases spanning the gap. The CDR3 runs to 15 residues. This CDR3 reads CASSMGGARRQPQHF. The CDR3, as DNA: TGTGCCAGTAGTATGGGGGGGGCGCGACGGCAGCCCCAGCATTTT.

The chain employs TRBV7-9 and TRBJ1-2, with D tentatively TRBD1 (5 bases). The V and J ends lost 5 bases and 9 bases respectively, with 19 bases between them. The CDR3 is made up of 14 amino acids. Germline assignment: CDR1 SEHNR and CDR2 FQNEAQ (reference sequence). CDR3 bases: TGTGCCAGCAGCCAGCCTCGGACACTTCCTAGCTACACCTTC. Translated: CASSQPRTLPSYTF.

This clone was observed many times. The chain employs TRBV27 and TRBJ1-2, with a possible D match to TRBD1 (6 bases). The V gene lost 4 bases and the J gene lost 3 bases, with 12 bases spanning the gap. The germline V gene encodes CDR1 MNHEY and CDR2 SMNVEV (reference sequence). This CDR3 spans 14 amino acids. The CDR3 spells CASSSDRDYYGYTF. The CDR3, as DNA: TGTGCCAGCAGTTCGGACAGAGACTACTATGGCTACACCTTC.

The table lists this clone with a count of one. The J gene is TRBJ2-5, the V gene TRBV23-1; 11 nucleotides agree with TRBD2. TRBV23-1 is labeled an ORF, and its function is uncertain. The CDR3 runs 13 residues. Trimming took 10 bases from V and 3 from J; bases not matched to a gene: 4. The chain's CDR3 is CANQTSGKETQYF. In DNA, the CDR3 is TGCGCCAACCAGACTAGCGGGAAAGAGACCCAGTACTTC.

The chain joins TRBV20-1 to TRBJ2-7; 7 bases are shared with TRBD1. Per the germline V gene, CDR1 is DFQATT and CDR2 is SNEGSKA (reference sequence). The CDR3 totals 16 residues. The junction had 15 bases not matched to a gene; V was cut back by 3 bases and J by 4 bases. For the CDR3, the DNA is TGCAGTGCTAGTGTCACCCCTAAGGGGGACAGATACGAGCAGTACTTC. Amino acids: CSASVTPKGDRYEQYF.

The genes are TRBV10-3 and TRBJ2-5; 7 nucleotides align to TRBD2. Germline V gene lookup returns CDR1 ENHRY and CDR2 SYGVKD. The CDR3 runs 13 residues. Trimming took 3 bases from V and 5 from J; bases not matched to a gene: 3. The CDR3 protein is CAISDVGRETQYF. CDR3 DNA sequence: TGTGCCATCAGTGATGTCGGGAGGGAGACCCAGTACTTC.

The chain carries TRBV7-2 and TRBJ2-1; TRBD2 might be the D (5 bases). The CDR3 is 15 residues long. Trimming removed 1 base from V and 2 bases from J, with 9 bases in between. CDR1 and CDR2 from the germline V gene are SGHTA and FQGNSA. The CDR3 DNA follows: TGTGCCAGCAGCTTAGAGACTAAAGCCTACAATGAGCAGTTCTTC. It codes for CASSLETKAYNEQFF.